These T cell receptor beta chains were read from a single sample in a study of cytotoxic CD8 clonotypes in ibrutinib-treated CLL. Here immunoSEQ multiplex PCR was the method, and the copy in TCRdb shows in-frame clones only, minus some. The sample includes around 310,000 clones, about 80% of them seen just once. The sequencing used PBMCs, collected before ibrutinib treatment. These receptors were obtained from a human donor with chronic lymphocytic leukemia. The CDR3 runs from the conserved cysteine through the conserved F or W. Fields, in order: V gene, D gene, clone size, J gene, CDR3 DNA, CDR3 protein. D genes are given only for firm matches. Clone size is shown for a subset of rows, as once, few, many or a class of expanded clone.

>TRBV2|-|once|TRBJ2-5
TGTGCCAGCAAACTCGAAAGCTGGGAGACCCAGTACTTC
CASKLESWETQYF
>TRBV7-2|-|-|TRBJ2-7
TGTGCCAGCAGCATAACCGGGACAAACCACGAGCAGTACTTC
CASSITGTNHEQYF
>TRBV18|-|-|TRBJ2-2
TGTGCCAGCTCACCGGTCAGTGCTACGAACACCGGGGAGCTGTTTTTT
CASSPVSATNTGELFF
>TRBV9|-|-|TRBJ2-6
TGTGCCAGCAGCGTAGTGCAGGGTGGGTTATCTGGGGCCAACGTCCTGACTTTC
CASSVVQGGLSGANVLTF
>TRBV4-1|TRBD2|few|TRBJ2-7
TGCGCCAGCAGCCTTCAGAGCGGGAGGCTCTACGAGCAGTACTTC
CASSLQSGRLYEQYF
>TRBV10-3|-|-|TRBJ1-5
TGTGCCATCAGTGAATATAATCAGCCCCAGCATTTT
CAISEYNQPQHF
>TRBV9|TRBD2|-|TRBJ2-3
TGTGCCAGCAGCCCCCGGGGTAGCGGGAGGGCCACAGATACGCAGTATTTT
CASSPRGSGRATDTQYF
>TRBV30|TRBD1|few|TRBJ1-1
TGTGCCTGGACCGACGACAGGGATGAAGCTTTCTTT
CAWTDDRDEAFF
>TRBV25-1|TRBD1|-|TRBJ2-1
TGTGCCAGCATCAAGGACAGGTCCTACAATGAGCAGTTCTTC
CASIKDRSYNEQFF
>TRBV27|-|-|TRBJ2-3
TGTGCCAGCAGCGTACGGGGTATGGGCACAGATACGCAGTATTTT
CASSVRGMGTDTQYF
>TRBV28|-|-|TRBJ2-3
TGTGCCAGCAGTCCCCCCAATGACCGTCCCGCGCAGTATTTT
CASSPPNDRPAQYF
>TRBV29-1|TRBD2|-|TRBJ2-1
TGCAGCGTAGAGCAACTAGCGGGGCAGAACAATGAGCAGTTCTTC
CSVEQLAGQNNEQFF
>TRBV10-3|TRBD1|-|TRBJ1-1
TGTGCCAACAAGGGGGACAGGGGTGGCTCTGAAGCTTTCTTT
CANKGDRGGSEAFF
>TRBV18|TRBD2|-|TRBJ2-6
TGTGCCAGCTCACAACAGCGGGACTCTGGGGCCAACGTCCTGACTTTC
CASSQQRDSGANVLTF
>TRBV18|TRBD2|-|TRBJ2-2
TGTGCCAGCTCATCGAGACCCCGGGGGGGGGATACGAACACCGGGGAGCTGTTTTTT
CASSSRPRGGDTNTGELFF
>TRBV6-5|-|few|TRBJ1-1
TGTGCCAGCAGTTTCGGGGGGCTTAAGAACACTGAAGCTTTCTTT
CASSFGGLKNTEAFF
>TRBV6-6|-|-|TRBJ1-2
TGTGCCAGCAGCTCTAACTATGGCTACACCTTC
CASSSNYGYTF
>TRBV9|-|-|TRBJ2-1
TGTGCCAGCAGCGTAGCAGGAGGGCCCAATGAGCAGTTCTTC
CASSVAGGPNEQFF
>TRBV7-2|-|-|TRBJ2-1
TGTGCCAGCAGCTTAGATGGAAGCTCCTACAATGAGCAGTTCTTC
CASSLDGSSYNEQFF
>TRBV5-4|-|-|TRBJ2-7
TGTGCCAGCAGCTTCTCCGGGACACCCCGAGGGGGGCAGTACTTC
CASSFSGTPRGGQYF
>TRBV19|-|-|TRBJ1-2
TGTGCCAGTGGGAAGGCCACAACTAACTATGGCTACACCTTC
CASGKATTNYGYTF
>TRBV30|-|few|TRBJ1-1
TGTGCCTGGAGTCGGTCGAACACTGAAGCTTTCTTT
CAWSRSNTEAFF
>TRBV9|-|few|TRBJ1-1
TGTGCCAGCAGCGTACAGGGAAGGGACACTGAAGCTTTCTTT
CASSVQGRDTEAFF
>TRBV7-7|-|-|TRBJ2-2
TGTGCTAGCGAGCAAGGGGGCACCGGGGAGCTGTTTTTT
CASEQGGTGELFF
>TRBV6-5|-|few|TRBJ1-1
TGTGCCAGCAGTTATGATGGGGGGAACACTGAAGCTTTCTTT
CASSYDGGNTEAFF
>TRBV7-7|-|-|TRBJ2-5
TGTGCTAGCAGCTCCAAACAGGGTAAAGATTCCCAAGAGACCCAGTACTTC
CASSSKQGKDSQETQYF
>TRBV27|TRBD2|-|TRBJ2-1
TGTGCCAGCAGTTTGTCCGGGACTAGTATCCATGAGCAGTTCTTC
CASSLSGTSIHEQFF
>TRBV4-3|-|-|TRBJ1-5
TGCGCCAGCAGCCAAGACGGCCGGAATCAGCCCCAGCATTTT
CASSQDGRNQPQHF
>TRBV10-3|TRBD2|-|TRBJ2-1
TGTGCCATCAGTGAGTCGGGGGAGCGGGAGAATGAGCAGTTCTTC
CAISESGERENEQFF
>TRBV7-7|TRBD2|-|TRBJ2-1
TGTGCTAGCAGCCCACGACTAGCGGCGAATGAGCAGTTCTTC
CASSPRLAANEQFF
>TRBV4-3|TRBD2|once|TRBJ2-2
TGCGCCAGCAGCCCCGGACTAGCGGGAGTTCGCACCGGGGAGCTGTTTTTT
CASSPGLAGVRTGELFF
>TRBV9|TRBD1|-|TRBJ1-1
TGTGCCAGCAGCGAGGGGACAGCCAAAATGAACACTGAAGCTTTCTTT
CASSEGTAKMNTEAFF
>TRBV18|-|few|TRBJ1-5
TGTGCCAGCTCACCAACGGTGAATCAGCCCCAGCATTTT
CASSPTVNQPQHF
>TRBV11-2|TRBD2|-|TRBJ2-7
TGTGCCAGCAGCTTTCTAGCGGGAGCGCCCCACTACGAGCAGTACTTC
CASSFLAGAPHYEQYF
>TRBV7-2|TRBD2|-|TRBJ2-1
TGTGCCAGCAGCTTAGATGGTAGCGGGAGATACAATGAGCAGTTCTTC
CASSLDGSGRYNEQFF
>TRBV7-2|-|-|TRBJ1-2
TGTGCCAGCAGCTTAGGCAGGGAGGGTGGCTACACCTTC
CASSLGREGGYTF
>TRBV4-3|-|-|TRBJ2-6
TGCGCCAGCAGCCAGATAGTCCTGGGCTACAACGTCCTGACTTTC
CASSQIVLGYNVLTF
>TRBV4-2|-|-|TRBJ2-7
TGTGCCAGCAGCCAAGGGGGATTTACCTACGAGCAGTACTTC
CASSQGGFTYEQYF
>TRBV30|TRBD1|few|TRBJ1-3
TGTGCCTGGGCCAGGGGGCCGGGAAACACCATATATTTT
CAWARGPGNTIYF
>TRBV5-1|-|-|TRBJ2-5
TGCGCCAGCAGCCCGACTAGTCAGGAAGAGACCCAGTACTTC
CASSPTSQEETQYF
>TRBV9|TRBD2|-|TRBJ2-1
TGTGCCAGCCAAGCGGGAGGTGGGGTACATGAGCAGTTCTTC
CASQAGGGVHEQFF
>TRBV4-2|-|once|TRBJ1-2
TGTGCCAGCAGCCAAGGAATGGCTAACTATGGCTACACCTTC
CASSQGMANYGYTF
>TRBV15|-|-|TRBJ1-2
TGTGCCACCAGCAGGGGAAGGGCCGGCTACACCTTC
CATSRGRAGYTF
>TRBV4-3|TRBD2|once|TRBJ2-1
TGCGCCAGCAGCCAAGGAGGTTTTGGAGCGGGAGATGGTGGGGATGAGCAGTTCTTC
CASSQGGFGAGDGGDEQFF
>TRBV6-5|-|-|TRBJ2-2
TGTGCCAGCAGTTACCTGCACACCGGGGAGCTGTTTTTT
CASSYLHTGELFF